Below are 32 T cell receptor beta chains sequenced from a single sample in a study of T cells in Graves' hyperthyroidism and ophthalmopathy. The TCR beta CDR3 regions underwent amplification using RNA transcripts as the source. An initial round of RT-PCR targeting the TCR CDR3 relied on the HTBI primer set. TCRdb re-derived calls from the multiplex PCR reads in MiXCR, one entry per CDR3 protein. The sample lists roughly 570,000 distinct CDR3 sequences; around 45% were seen once. The source material was peripheral blood or thyroid tissue (not recorded which). Receptor source: an adult woman with Graves' disease, either hyperthyroidism or ophthalmopathy (not recorded which).

There are many counts of this clonotype. The chain has TRBV9 and TRBJ2-7, with D possibly called TRBD1 or TRBD2 (6 bases each). V shed 4 bases and J shed 3 bases, with 14 bases lying between them. CDR1 and CDR2 from the germline V gene are SGDLS and YYNGEE. The CDR3 is made up of 14 amino acids. The DNA of the CDR3 is TGTGCCAGCAGCCCCGGGGGCCAGCACTACGAGCAGTACTTC. Its translation: CASSPGGQHYEQYF.

The gene calls are TRBV10-3 and TRBJ2-6, with D possibly matching TRBD2 (7 bases). The germline CDR1 and CDR2 sequences are ENHRY and SYGVKD. V was clipped by 6 bases and J by 3 bases, with 18 bases between them. This CDR3 has 17 amino acids. The CDR3 here is CAISAVGGPDGANVLTF. As DNA, the CDR3 is TGTGCCATCAGCGCCGTGGGGGGGCCGGATGGGGCCAACGTCCTGACTTTC.

Notes on this clonotype: One end of the junction is discordant with germline, which a read error may explain. The rearrangement joins TRBV2 to TRBJ1-2; D is unresolved. The CDR3 spans 12 residues. Germline V lookup: CDR1 SNHLY, CDR2 FYNNEI. Written as DNA, the CDR3 is TGCCCCTCGGGTAGGGTACTGGGGGGCTACACCTTC. Amino acid sequence: CPSGRVLGGYTF. The full variable domain, in which reference TRBV2 and TRBJ1-2 provide the parts outside the CDR3, is EPEVTQTPSHQVTQMGQEVILRCVPISNHLYFYWYRQILGQKVEFLVSFYNNEISEKSEIFDDQFSVERPDGSNFTLKIRSTKLEDSAMYFCPSGRVLGGYTFGSGTRLTVV.

Details on this clonotype: The conserved phenylalanine or tryptophan normally closing the CDR3 is absent here, so this likely arose from a read error. The chain employs TRBV3-1 and TRBJ1-2; tentative D call: TRBD1 (5 bases). V was clipped by 5 bases and J by 6 bases, with 22 bases between them. The germline V gene encodes CDR1 LGHDT and CDR2 YNNKEL (reference sequence). The CDR3 runs 16 residues. The CDR3 DNA follows: TGTGCCAGCAGCGGAGACAGTATCTTGCCTGGGCATGGCTACACCCTC. Encoded protein: CASSGDSILPGHGYTL.

The V and J genes are TRBV29-1 and TRBJ2-3; D possibly uses TRBD1 or TRBD2 (6 bases each). The CDR3 consists of 11 residues. Trimming took 6 bases from V and 6 from J, leaving 10 bases between them. From germline, CDR1 is SQVTM and CDR2 ANQGSEA. The CDR3 sequence is CSVGGMDTQYF. CDR3 coding DNA: TGCAGCGTGGGGGGCATGGATACGCAGTATTTT.

J is TRBJ1-6 and V is TRBV7-8, with D tentatively TRBD1 (5 bases). V lost 5 bases and J 10 bases, leaving 18 bases between the germline ends. The CDR3 loop spans 15 amino acids. Germline lookup yields CDR1 SGHVS and CDR2 FQNEAQ. The CDR3: CASSPQVRGNSPLHF. The CDR3 nucleotides are TGTGCCAGCAGCCCACAGGTTCGGGGGAACTCACCCCTCCACTTT.

The chain recombines TRBV7-7 with TRBJ2-5; the D gene could be TRBD1 or TRBD2 (5 bases each). The CDR3 length is 14 residues. The germline gives CDR1 SSHAT, CDR2 FNYEAQ (reference sequence). The V gene lost 4 bases and the J gene lost 2 bases, with 11 bases spanning the gap. CDR3 in amino acids: CASSSGPKQETQYF. In nucleotides, the CDR3 is TGTGCCAGCAGCTCGGGACCCAAACAAGAGACCCAGTACTTC. The variable domain in full, with the rest retrieved from reference TRBV7-7 and TRBJ2-5, is GAGVSQSPRYKVTKRGQDVTLRCDPISSHATLYWYQQALGQGPEFLTYFNYEAQPDKSGLPSDRFSAERPEGSISTLTIQRTEQRDSAMYRCASSSGPKQETQYFGPGTRLLVL.

The CDR3 DNA is TGTGCCAGCAGTCCTCACTCGGAAACCTACGAGCAGTACTTC. As protein: CASSPHSETYEQYF. The genes are TRBV7-9 and TRBJ2-7; D unclear. Per germline, CDR1 SEHNR and CDR2 FQNEAQ (reference sequence). CDR3 length: 14 residues. V lost 6 bases and J 2 bases, leaving 14 bases between the germline ends.

The DNA of the CDR3 is TGTGCCAGCAGTTCCGGGGAAGTTGGCAATCAGCCCCAGCATTTT. Protein product: CASSSGEVGNQPQHF. The gene calls are TRBV28 and TRBJ1-5; D is uncertain. The CDR3 is made up of 15 amino acids. Germline V gives CDR1 MDHEN, CDR2 SYDVKM. V was trimmed by 4 bases and J by 2 bases, leaving 12 bases between them.

The V and J genes are TRBV2 and TRBJ1-2; D unresolved. Germline CDR1 and CDR2: SNHLY and FYNNEI. The CDR3 totals 14 residues. Trimming left V 7 bases short and J 7 bases short, with 19 bases between. The CDR3 is CASIERHRLGGYTF. The CDR3 DNA is TGTGCCAGCATAGAGAGACACCGCCTAGGTGGCTACACCTTC.

As to this clonotype: This sequence may be a read error, since a much larger clone differs from it by one base. The rearrangement uses TRBV28 and TRBJ2-7, with D possibly being TRBD2 (5 bases). Trimming removed 7 bases from V and 0 bases from J, with 7 bases in between. This CDR3 contains 12 residues. Per the germline V gene, CDR1 is MDHEN and CDR2 is SYDVKM. The CDR3 nucleotides are TGTGCCAGCATGGGAGACTCCTACGAGCAGTACTTC. Translating it yields CASMGDSYEQYF.

This clonotype was counted at least ten times. The chain is built from TRBV4-1 and TRBJ1-4, with no clear D. The germline CDR1 and CDR2 sequences are MGHRA and YSYEKL. The CDR3 runs to 12 residues. The V end lost 0 bases, the J end lost 10 bases, and 6 bases lay between the germline ends. The CDR3, as DNA: TGCGCCAGCAGCCAAGATCCGGGAAAACTGTTTTTT. This translates into CASSQDPGKLFF.

In this sample, this clonotype turned up many times. The chain has TRBV19 and TRBJ1-6; no reliable D call. The V gene lost 5 bases and the J gene lost 10 bases, with 15 bases spanning the gap. Germline V lookup: CDR1 LNHDA, CDR2 SQIVND (reference sequence). There are 14 residues in the CDR3. The CDR3 is CASSADIARSPLHF. The CDR3 nucleotides are TGTGCCAGTAGTGCCGACATAGCCAGGTCACCCCTCCACTTT. Combining the CDR3 with reference TRBV19 and TRBJ1-6 gives the whole variable domain DGGITQSPKYLFRKEGQNVTLSCEQNLNHDAMYWYRQDPGQGLRLIYYSQIVNDFQKGDIAEGYSVSREKKESFPLTVTSAQKNPTAFYLCASSADIARSPLHFGNGTRLTVT.

This clonotype was observed at least ten times. The chain carries TRBV3-1 and TRBJ1-2, with D perhaps matching TRBD1 (6 bases). The CDR3 spans 14 residues. Trimming shortened V by 6 bases and J by 8 bases, and 19 bases separated the two germline ends. CDR1 and CDR2 (germline): LGHDT, YNNKEL (reference sequence). The CDR3 reads CASSREGQLGGYTF. CDR3 sequence (DNA): TGTGCCAGCAGTCGAGAAGGACAGCTGGGAGGCTACACCTTC.

This clonotype has at least ten counts. The gene calls are TRBV2 and TRBJ2-5; TRBD2 might be the D (5 bases). Trimming pared 7 bases from V and 1 base from J, leaving 7 bases between. The CDR3 length is 12 residues. Germline assignment: CDR1 SNHLY and CDR2 FYNNEI. The DNA of the CDR3 is TGTGCCAGCAACGGGGTCCAAGAGACCCAGTACTTC. Residues: CASNGVQETQYF.

This clonotype was seen ten or more times. This chain uses TRBV6-5 with TRBJ2-7; TRBD2 aligns across 13 bases. Germline trimming cut 6 bases from V and 4 bases from J; bases unmatched to any gene: 6. CDR1 and CDR2 (germline): MNHEY, SVGAGI. The CDR3 runs 15 residues. In nucleotides, the CDR3 is TGTGCCAGCAGGCCTGGGACTAGCGGGGATTACGAGCAGTACTTC. Residues: CASRPGTSGDYEQYF.

This clonotype was picked up many times. V is TRBV11-2 and J is TRBJ1-2; D uncertain. Trimming removed 5 bases at V and 0 bases at J, with 13 bases between. Germline V gives CDR1 SGHAT, CDR2 FQNNGV. There are 15 residues in the CDR3. This chain's CDR3 is CASSPVSASNYGYTF. The CDR3 DNA follows: TGTGCCAGCAGCCCTGTTTCGGCCTCTAACTATGGCTACACCTTC. The full variable domain, rest sourced from reference TRBV11-2 and TRBJ1-2, is EAGVAQSPRYKIIEKRQSVAFWCNPISGHATLYWYQQILGQGPKLLIQFQNNGVVDDSQLPKDRFSAERLKGVDSTLKIQPAKLEDSAVYLCASSPVSASNYGYTFGSGTRLTVV.

Only a few counts were recorded for this clonotype. The rearrangement joins TRBV6-4 to TRBJ2-2; 9 nucleotides match TRBD2. There are 13 residues in the CDR3. The germline V gene encodes CDR1 MRHNA and CDR2 SNTAGT. The V and J ends lost 5 bases and 5 bases, in that order; junction bases with no gene match: 0. As DNA, the CDR3 is TGTGCCAGCAGTACTAGCGGGACCGGGGAGCTGTTTTTT. It translates to CASSTSGTGELFF.

The chain combines TRBV7-3 with TRBJ2-2, with D unresolved. The V gene lost 5 bases and the J gene lost 1 base, with 14 bases spanning the gap. The CDR3 totals 16 residues. The germline V gene has CDR1 SGHTA and CDR2 FQGTGA. CDR3: CASSRFMVGNTGELFF. For the CDR3, the DNA is TGTGCCAGCAGCCGTTTCATGGTTGGGAACACCGGGGAGCTGTTTTTT.

This clonotype was recorded at least ten times. The V gene is TRBV5-7, the J gene TRBJ2-5; 7 nucleotides match TRBD2. TRBV5-7 counts as an open reading frame of uncertain function. The V and J ends lost 5 bases and 2 bases, in that order; junction bases with no gene match: 6. This CDR3 comprises 14 residues. CDR3 residues: CASSERDLQETQYF. The CDR3 nucleotides are TGTGCCAGCAGTGAGCGGGATCTACAAGAGACCCAGTACTTC.

This rearrangement joins TRBV4-1 to TRBJ2-7, with D tentatively TRBD2 (5 bases). V was trimmed by 1 base and J by 9 bases, leaving 10 bases between them. The CDR3 has 12 residues. Per germline, CDR1 MGHRA and CDR2 YSYEKL. The CDR3 loop is CASSQVGEGQYF. CDR3 DNA: TGCGCCAGCAGCCAAGTTGGAGAGGGGCAGTACTTC.

Here the CDR3 reads CASSLAPEAETQYF. CDR3 nucleotides: TGTGCCAGCAGCTTGGCCCCGGAGGCAGAGACCCAGTACTTC. This chain joins TRBV7-9 and TRBJ2-5; D is perhaps TRBD2 (5 bases). The CDR3 is 14 residues long. With 3 bases removed from V and 4 bases from J, the gap between germline ends came to 12 bases. Germline lookup yields CDR1 SEHNR and CDR2 FQNEAQ (reference sequence).

J is TRBJ2-5 and V is TRBV7-9, with D possibly TRBD2 on 5 matching bases. Germline CDR1 SEHNR, CDR2 FQNEAQ (reference sequence). V was trimmed by 0 bases and J by 5 bases, leaving 13 bases between them. The CDR3 extends over 15 amino acids. CDR3 DNA sequence: TGTGCCAGCAGCTTAGCGCTGGAGGCCGGGGAGACCCAGTACTTC. Its translation: CASSLALEAGETQYF. The whole variable domain, remainder taken from reference TRBV7-9 and TRBJ2-5, is DTGVSQNPRHKITKRGQNVTFRCDPISEHNRLYWYRQTLGQGPEFLTYFQNEAQLEKSRLLSDRFSAERPKGSFSTLEIQRTEQGDSAMYLCASSLALEAGETQYFGPGTRLLVL.

The V call is TRBV20-1, the J call TRBJ2-5; 7 positions agree with TRBD1. There are 15 residues in the CDR3. V trimming: 0 bases; J trimming: 5 bases; junction bases outside the gene matches: 9. CDR1 DFQATT and CDR2 SNEGSKA come from the germline V gene (reference sequence). DNA of the CDR3: TGCAGTGCTAGAGATTCGAGGGGGCGAGGTGAGACCCAGTACTTC. Protein sequence: CSARDSRGRGETQYF.

The genes are TRBV5-1 and TRBJ1-4; TRBD1 is a possible D gene (5 bases). In germline, CDR1 is SGHRS, CDR2 YFSETQ. V dropped 3 bases and J dropped 6 bases, with 15 bases sitting between them. This CDR3 comprises 15 residues. The CDR3 spells CASSSRESGYEKLFF. In DNA form, the CDR3 reads TGCGCCAGCAGCTCGCGGGAGTCAGGGTATGAAAAACTGTTTTTT.

The chain links TRBV6-6 to TRBJ2-5, with TRBD1 identical over 7 bases. This CDR3 has 15 amino acids. V dropped 6 bases and J dropped 2; count of bases not matched to a gene: 9. Germline CDR1 reads MNHNY; CDR2 reads SVGAGI (reference sequence). CDR3 protein: CASSTERGPQETQYF. CDR3 DNA: TGTGCCAGCAGCACCGAGAGGGGGCCACAAGAGACCCAGTACTTC.

This clonotype was counted a few times. The rearrangement joins TRBV28 to TRBJ2-7; D is uncertain. The germline CDR1 and CDR2 sequences are MDHEN and SYDVKM. The length of the CDR3 is 15 residues. V gave up 6 bases and J gave up 1 base, with 16 bases separating them. In DNA, the CDR3 is TGTGCCAGCAGGAGATCGTACCTAAGATCCTACGAGCAGTACTTC. Protein product: CASRRSYLRSYEQYF.

This chain links TRBV7-9 with TRBJ2-2; the match to TRBD2 covers 8 bases. Germline trimming cut 5 bases from V and 4 bases from J; bases unmatched to any gene: 15. The CDR3 is made up of 18 amino acids. Germline values: CDR1 SEHNR, CDR2 FQNEAQ (reference sequence). The CDR3 sequence is CASSPRVGSGSGTGELFF. The DNA of the CDR3 is TGTGCCAGCAGCCCCCGCGTAGGAAGCGGGAGTGGCACCGGGGAGCTGTTTTTT.

The chain couples TRBV7-2 to TRBJ1-4; TRBD1 might be the D (5 bases). CDR3 size: 12 residues. Germline V gene lookup returns CDR1 SGHTA and CDR2 FQGNSA. With 5 bases removed from V and 14 bases from J, the gap between germline ends came to 15 bases. The CDR3 region is CASSPGARGLFF. CDR3 coding DNA: TGTGCCAGCAGCCCCGGAGCCCGGGGCCTGTTTTTT.

This clonotype appeared once. A much larger clone differs by one base, so this may be a read error. The chain uses TRBV5-1 and TRBJ2-5; TRBD1 matches 9 bases. Germline V gene lookup returns CDR1 SGHRS and CDR2 YFSETQ. The CDR3 is 15 amino acids. The CDR3 bases are TGCGCCAGCAGCCCTAGACAGGGGGATGGGGAGATCCAGTACTTC. Translated, it gives CASSPRQGDGEIQYF.

This clonotype was counted many times. The chain is built from TRBV6-5 and TRBJ1-4; the D gene is possibly TRBD1 (5 bases). Germline V gene data show CDR1 as MNHEY and CDR2 as SVGAGI. V lost 1 base to trimming and J lost 11 bases, with 17 bases between them. The CDR3 is 15 residues long. The CDR3 nucleotides read TGTGCCAGCAGTTACTTACAGGACGCGTCAGGGAAACTGTTTTTT. Translation: CASSYLQDASGKLFF.

This clonotype was recorded at least ten times. V and J are TRBV2 and TRBJ1-3; D might be TRBD1 (5 bases). V gave up 7 bases and J gave up 2 bases, with 9 bases separating them. This CDR3 has 13 residues. From germline, CDR1 is SNHLY and CDR2 FYNNEI. The CDR3, as DNA: TGTGCCAGCAAGAGGGGAGCTGGAAACACCATATATTTT. Amino acids: CASKRGAGNTIYF.